This section outlines one T cell receptor beta chain sequence together with its context. Data came from immunoSEQ multiplex PCR; TCRdb stores just in-frame clones and leaves some out. This table holds 110,000 to 150,000 clones, 65% to 85% found once. This specimen comes from a study of blood T cell repertoires in COVID-19. Study context: T cells, B-cell-depleted T cells, or PBMCs provided the cDNA or gDNA that served as material.

The ends lost 4 bases at V and 6 bases at J; junction bases unmatched: 2. The CDR3 consists of 15 residues. Germline lookup yields CDR1 LNHNV and CDR2 YYDKDF (reference sequence). This chain uses TRBV15 with TRBJ2-2; TRBD2 agrees at 13 bases. Sample: peripheral blood. This TCR was sampled from a woman aged 45 to 65 with acute or convalescent COVID-19. This CDR3 reads CATSKTSGGAGELFF. DNA for the CDR3: TGTGCCACCAGCAAAACTAGCGGGGGGGCCGGGGAGCTGTTTTTT.